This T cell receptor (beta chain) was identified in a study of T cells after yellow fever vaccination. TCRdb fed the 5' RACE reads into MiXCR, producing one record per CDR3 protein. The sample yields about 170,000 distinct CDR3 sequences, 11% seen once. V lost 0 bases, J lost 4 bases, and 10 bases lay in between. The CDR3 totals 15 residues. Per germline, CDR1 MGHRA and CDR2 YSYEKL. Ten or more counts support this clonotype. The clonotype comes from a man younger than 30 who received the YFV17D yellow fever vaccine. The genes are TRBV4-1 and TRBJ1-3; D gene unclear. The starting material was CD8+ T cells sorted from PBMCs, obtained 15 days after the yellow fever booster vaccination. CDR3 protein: CASSQDGVLGNTIYF. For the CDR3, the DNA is TGCGCCAGCAGCCAAGATGGGGTATTAGGAAACACCATATATTTT.